These 9 T cell receptor beta chains share one sample of origin, sequenced in a study of early T cells in non-severe SARS-CoV-2 infection. TCRdb called the 5' RACE reads again in MiXCR, with one record for every CDR3 protein. The sample yields 81,000 or so distinct CDR3 sequences, roughly 12% seen once. The sequencing sample was made of whole blood. The receptors here all came from an adult who was a healthcare worker with PCR-confirmed SARS-CoV-2 infection or an uninfected control (not recorded which).

This clonotype was seen more than once but under ten times. The rearrangement links TRBV2 to TRBJ2-3, with D possibly called TRBD1 or TRBD2 (5 bases each). V lost 4 bases and J 2 bases, leaving 10 bases between the germline ends. The CDR3 is 14 residues long. Germline loops: CDR1 SNHLY, CDR2 FYNNEI. CDR3 sequence: CASSVPGTTDTQYF. CDR3 nucleotide sequence: TGTGCCAGCAGTGTTCCCGGGACCACAGATACGCAGTATTTT.

The table lists this clonotype with many counts. CDR3: CASSTLPYEQYF. CDR3 bases: TGTGCCAGCAGTACTCTTCCCTACGAGCAGTACTTC. J is TRBJ2-7 and V is TRBV27; D call uncertain. Deletions cut 5 bases from V and 2 bases from J, with 7 bases between. Germline loops: CDR1 MNHEY, CDR2 SMNVEV (reference sequence). There are 12 residues in the CDR3.

This clonotype was counted only a few times. The chain recombines TRBV28 with TRBJ2-4; 8 bases are a match to TRBD1. The junction had 8 bases not matched to a gene; V was cut back by 5 bases and J by 5 bases. Germline V gene data show CDR1 as MDHEN and CDR2 as SYDVKM. The CDR3 runs 15 residues. CDR3 region: CASSDAGTGENIQYF. CDR3 nucleotide sequence: TGTGCCAGCAGTGACGCCGGGACAGGAGAAAACATTCAGTACTTC.

This chain joins TRBV12-3 or TRBV12-4 and TRBJ1-1; 7 nucleotides match TRBD1. V lost 6 bases, J lost 4 bases, and 5 bases stayed unmatched. The CDR3 has 13 residues. The CDR3 region is CASSRGEATEAFF. The CDR3 DNA follows: TGTGCCAGCAGCAGGGGGGAGGCCACTGAAGCTTTCTTT.

Remarks on this clonotype: Mismatch with germline at one junction end may stem from a read error. V is TRBV5-1 and J is TRBJ2-7, with no clear D. The CDR3 has 12 amino acids. The germline CDR1 and CDR2 sequences are SGHRS and YFSETQ. The CDR3 DNA is TGCGCCAGCAGCTCTGACGGCTACGAGCAGCACTTC. It translates to CASSSDGYEQHF.

This rearrangement joins TRBV29-1 to TRBJ2-3; D possibly uses TRBD1 or TRBD2 (5 bases each). Germline V gene data show CDR1 as SQVTM and CDR2 as ANQGSEA. V lost 4 bases to trimming and J lost 3 bases, with 14 bases between them. The CDR3 spans 14 residues. The DNA of the CDR3 is TGCAGCGTTGGCGAGGGGATAGGTACAGATACGCAGTATTTT. Its translation is CSVGEGIGTDTQYF.

This chain links TRBV12-3 or TRBV12-4 with TRBJ2-5; the D gene is possibly TRBD1 (7 bases). The CDR3 is 15 amino acids. V dropped 5 bases and J dropped 1 base, with 14 bases sitting between them. CDR3 residues: CASSADREVQETQYF. Here the CDR3 DNA reads TGTGCCAGCAGTGCTGACAGGGAGGTCCAAGAGACCCAGTACTTC.

The chain joins TRBV12-3 or TRBV12-4 to TRBJ1-1, with D possibly TRBD1 on 6 matching bases. Trimming removed 4 bases at V and 5 bases at J, with 17 bases between. The CDR3 is 15 residues long. The CDR3 sequence is CASSSGIGGATEAFF. The CDR3 DNA follows: TGTGCCAGCAGTTCCGGGATCGGGGGCGCGACTGAAGCTTTCTTT.

In its sample, this clonotype was seen once. This sequence joins TRBV28 and TRBJ2-2, with D unresolved. This CDR3 region has 16 residues. The V gene's germline CDR1 is MDHEN and CDR2 SYDVKM. V lost 2 bases and J lost 0, with 10 bases in between. The CDR3 protein is CASSLARTTNTGELFF. CDR3 coding DNA: TGTGCCAGCAGTTTAGCCAGGACCACGAACACCGGGGAGCTGTTTTTT.